This T cell receptor beta chain came from a study of blood T cells in healthy people across ages. Study observations and caveats: The long-lived group displayed more naive CD4+ cells, plus higher diversity, than the aged donors did.

Peripheral blood, roughly 11 milliliters per donor, was collected. The study isolated at least 7 million PBMCs from each sample. Alongside a J-beta primer mix, a sample-barcoded 5' primer served in a second PCR lasting about 7 to 11 cycles. TCRdb reanalysed the 5' RACE reads using MiXCR and keeps one entry per CDR3 protein. The sample carries 1.5 million to 2 million distinct CDR3 sequences, about 35% recorded once. Worth noting for this clonotype: What it binds is not known.

The length of the CDR3 is 15 residues. With 3 bases clipped from V and 7 bases from J, the junction kept 6 bases outside the gene matches. From germline, CDR1 is SGHTA and CDR2 FQGTGA. The origin of this receptor is a woman younger than 45 in good health. The sequencing input was blood. The chain employs TRBV7-3 and TRBJ2-2; TRBD1 agrees at 9 bases. CDR3 sequence (DNA): TGTGCCAGCAGCTTCAACAGGGGGCAAGGCGGGGAGCTGTTTTTT. Amino acids: CASSFNRGQGGELFF.